Detailed here is one TCR beta chain. What it recognizes is unknown. The authors extracted RNA and reverse transcribed it into cDNA as the sequencing template. Here immunoSEQ multiplex PCR was the method, and the copy in TCRdb shows in-frame clones only, minus some. This repertoire shows 15,000 to 20,000 clones, approximately 56% found once; its top ten account for 8% to 10%. This CDR3 is 16 amino acids long. V was shortened by 2 bases and J by 0 bases, with 14 bases between the two germline ends. CDR1 is MNHEY and CDR2 is SVGAGI in the germline V gene. The treatment was: oral pan-JAK inhibitor, 5-10 mg twice daily. Specimens obtained from alopecia areata patients comprised lesional scalp punch biopsies and peripheral blood. The data originate from a study of CD8+ T cells in alopecia areata. Study findings and constraints: Sharing of TCR sequences between patients (possibly for HLA-related reasons) was less clear than in mice. Only one nonresponder was present, which leaves the link between baseline CD8+ expansion and response uncertain. A large proportion of expanded lesional clones were detected persisting in scalp and blood during tofacitinib.

The sequence derives from a human donor with alopecia areata. The source was skin, collected at week 4, from a patient treated with tofacitinib. The rearrangement links TRBV6-5 to TRBJ2-7; D remains unclear. In DNA form, the CDR3 reads TGTGCCAGCAGTTACCCCAGCACGTCAGGCTCCTACGAGCAGTACTTC. Protein product: CASSYPSTSGSYEQYF.